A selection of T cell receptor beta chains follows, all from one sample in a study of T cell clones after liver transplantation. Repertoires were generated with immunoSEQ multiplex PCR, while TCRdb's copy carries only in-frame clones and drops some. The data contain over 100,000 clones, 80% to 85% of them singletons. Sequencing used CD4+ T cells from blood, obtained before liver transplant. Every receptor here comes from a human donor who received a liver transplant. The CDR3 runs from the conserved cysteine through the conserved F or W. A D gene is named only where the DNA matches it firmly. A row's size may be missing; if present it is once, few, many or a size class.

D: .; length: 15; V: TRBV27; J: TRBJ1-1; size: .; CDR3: CASSFRPLMNTEAFF; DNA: TGTGCCAGCAGTTTCCGCCCCCTCATGAACACTGAAGCTTTCTTT
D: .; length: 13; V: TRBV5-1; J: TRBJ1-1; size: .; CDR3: CASSPGTNTEAFF; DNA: TGCGCCAGCAGCCCGGGAACAAACACTGAAGCTTTCTTT
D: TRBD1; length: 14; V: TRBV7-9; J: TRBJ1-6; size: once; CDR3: CASSTDRRSSPLHF; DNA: TGTGCCAGCAGCACGGACAGGCGTTCTTCACCCCTCCACTTT
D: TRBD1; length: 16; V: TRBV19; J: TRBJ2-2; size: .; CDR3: CASSRLTGTGTGELFF; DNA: TGTGCCAGTAGCCGTCTCACCGGGACAGGCACCGGGGAGCTGTTTTTT
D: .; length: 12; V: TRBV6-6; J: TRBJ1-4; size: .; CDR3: CASQGNLEKLFF; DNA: TGTGCCAGTCAGGGGAACCTTGAAAAACTGTTTTTT
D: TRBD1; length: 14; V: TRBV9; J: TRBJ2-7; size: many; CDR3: CASSPRQGTGEQYF; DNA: TGTGCCAGCAGCCCCCGACAGGGGACGGGCGAGCAGTACTTC
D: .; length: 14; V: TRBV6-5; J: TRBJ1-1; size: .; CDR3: CASSLRGGGTEAFF; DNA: TGTGCCAGCAGCTTACGTGGGGGAGGCACTGAAGCTTTCTTT
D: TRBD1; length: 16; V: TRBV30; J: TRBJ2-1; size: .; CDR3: CAWSVIKGQGNNEQFF; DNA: TGTGCCTGGAGTGTAATAAAGGGACAGGGAAACAATGAGCAGTTCTTC
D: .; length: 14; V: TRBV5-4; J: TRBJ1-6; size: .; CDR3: CASSLGSYNSPLHF; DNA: TGTGCCAGCAGCTTGGGCTCCTATAATTCACCCCTCCACTTT
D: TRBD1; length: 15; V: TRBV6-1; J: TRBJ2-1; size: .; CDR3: CASRTEGASYNEQFF; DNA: TGTGCCAGCAGGACAGAGGGGGCCTCCTACAATGAGCAGTTCTTC
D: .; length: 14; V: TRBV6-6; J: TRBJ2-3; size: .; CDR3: CASSYRARTDTQYF; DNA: TGTGCCAGCAGTTACAGGGCCCGGACAGATACGCAGTATTTT
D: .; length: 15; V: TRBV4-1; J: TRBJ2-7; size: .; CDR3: CASSQEGTRSYEQYF; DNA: TGCGCCAGCAGCCAAGAAGGGACCAGGTCCTACGAGCAGTACTTC
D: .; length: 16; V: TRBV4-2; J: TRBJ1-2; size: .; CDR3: CASSRHVGTDNYGYTF; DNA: TGTGCCAGCAGCCGACACGTTGGGACGGACAACTATGGCTACACCTTC
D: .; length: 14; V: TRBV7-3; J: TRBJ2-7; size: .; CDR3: CASSLLGRAHEQYF; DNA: TGTGCCAGCAGCCTACTAGGTCGGGCCCACGAGCAGTACTTC
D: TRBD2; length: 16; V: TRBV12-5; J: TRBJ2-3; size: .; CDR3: CASGGGLAGVADTQYF; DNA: TGTGCTAGTGGTGGCGGACTAGCGGGAGTTGCAGATACGCAGTATTTT
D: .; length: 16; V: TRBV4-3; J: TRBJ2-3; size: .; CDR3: CASSQDLGASTDTQYF; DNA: TGCGCCAGCAGCCAAGATCTCGGTGCTAGCACAGATACGCAGTATTTT
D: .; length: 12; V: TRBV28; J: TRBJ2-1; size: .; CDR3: CASSLGYNEQFF; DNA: TGTGCCAGCAGTTTGGGATACAATGAGCAGTTCTTC
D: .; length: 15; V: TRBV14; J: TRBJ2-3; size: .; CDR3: CASSQLGGVTDTQYF; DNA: TGTGCCAGCAGCCAATTGGGGGGAGTCACAGATACGCAGTATTTT
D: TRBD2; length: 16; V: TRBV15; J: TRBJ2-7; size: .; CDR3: CATSRYRREASYEQYF; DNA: TGTGCCACCAGCAGATATAGGCGGGAGGCTTCCTACGAGCAGTACTTC
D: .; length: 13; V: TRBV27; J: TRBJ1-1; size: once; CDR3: CASSSNPNTEAFF; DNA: TGTGCCAGCAGTTCAAACCCGAACACTGAAGCTTTCTTT
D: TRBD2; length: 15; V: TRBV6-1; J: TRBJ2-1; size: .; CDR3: CASSGWSGARNEQFF; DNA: TGTGCCAGCAGTGGTTGGAGCGGGGCCCGCAATGAGCAGTTCTTC
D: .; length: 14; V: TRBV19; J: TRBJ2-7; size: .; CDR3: CASSITAVAYEQYF; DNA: TGTGCCAGTAGTATAACGGCGGTTGCTTACGAGCAGTACTTC
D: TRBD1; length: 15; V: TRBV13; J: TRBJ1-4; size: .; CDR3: CASSRRGQGREKLFF; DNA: TGTGCCAGCAGCCGGAGGGGACAGGGGCGGGAAAAACTGTTTTTT
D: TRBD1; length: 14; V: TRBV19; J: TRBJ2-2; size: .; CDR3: CASRDRGGTGELFF; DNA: TGTGCCAGTAGGGACAGGGGTGGCACCGGGGAGCTGTTTTTT
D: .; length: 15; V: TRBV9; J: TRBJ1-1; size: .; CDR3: CASSVDAVRNTEAFF; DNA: TGTGCCAGCAGCGTAGATGCAGTAAGGAACACTGAAGCTTTCTTT
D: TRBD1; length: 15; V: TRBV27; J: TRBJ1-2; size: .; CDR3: CASRGTGVQLYGYTF; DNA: TGTGCCAGCAGAGGGACAGGGGTCCAACTGTATGGCTACACCTTC
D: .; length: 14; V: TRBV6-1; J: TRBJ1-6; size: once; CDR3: CASRGYSADSPLHF; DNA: TGTGCCAGCAGGGGATATTCCGCGGATTCACCCCTCCACTTT
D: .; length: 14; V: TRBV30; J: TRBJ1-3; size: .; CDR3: CAWGLERSGNTIYF; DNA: TGTGCCTGGGGGCTTGAGCGCTCTGGAAACACCATATATTTT
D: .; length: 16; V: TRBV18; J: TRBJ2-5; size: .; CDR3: CASSSQDRKYQETQYF; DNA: TGTGCCAGCTCAAGCCAAGACAGAAAGTACCAAGAGACCCAGTACTTC
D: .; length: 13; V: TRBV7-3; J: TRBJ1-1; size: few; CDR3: CASSLVRNTEAFF; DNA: TGTGCCAGCAGCTTAGTCAGGAACACTGAAGCTTTCTTT
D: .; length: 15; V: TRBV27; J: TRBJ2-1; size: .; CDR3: CASSFKGSSYNEQFF; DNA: TGTGCCAGCAGTTTTAAGGGAAGCTCCTACAATGAGCAGTTCTTC
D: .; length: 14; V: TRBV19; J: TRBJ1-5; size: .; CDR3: CASSNFARSPPQHF; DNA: TGTGCCAGTAGTAATTTCGCCAGATCCCCGCCCCAGCATTTT
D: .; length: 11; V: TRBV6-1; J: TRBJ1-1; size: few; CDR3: CATARASEAFF; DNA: TGTGCCACTGCCCGGGCCAGTGAAGCTTTCTTT
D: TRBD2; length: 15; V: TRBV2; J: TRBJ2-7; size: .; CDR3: CASRPRAGGSYEQYF; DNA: TGTGCCAGCAGACCCCGGGCGGGGGGTTCCTACGAGCAGTACTTC
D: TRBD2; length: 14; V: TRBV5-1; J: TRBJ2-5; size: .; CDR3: CASSSRGGQETQYF; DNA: TGCGCCAGCAGCTCCCGGGGGGGGCAAGAGACCCAGTACTTC
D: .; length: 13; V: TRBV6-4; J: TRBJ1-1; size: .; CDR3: CASMRGWNTEAFF; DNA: TGTGCCAGCATGCGGGGATGGAACACTGAAGCTTTCTTT
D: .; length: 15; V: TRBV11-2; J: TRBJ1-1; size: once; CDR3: CASSHSREKNTEAFF; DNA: TGTGCCAGCAGCCATTCGAGAGAGAAGAACACTGAAGCTTTCTTT
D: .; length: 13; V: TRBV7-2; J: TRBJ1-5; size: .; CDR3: CASSAVSNQPQHF; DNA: TGTGCCAGCAGCGCAGTTAGCAATCAGCCCCAGCATTTT
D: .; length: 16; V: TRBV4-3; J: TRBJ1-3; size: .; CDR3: CASSPAPSNSGNTIYF; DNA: TGCGCCAGCAGCCCTGCTCCCAGCAACTCTGGAAACACCATATATTTT
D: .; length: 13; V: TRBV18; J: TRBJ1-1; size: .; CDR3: CASSARLVGEAFF; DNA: TGTGCCAGCTCAGCCAGACTTGTGGGTGAAGCTTTCTTT
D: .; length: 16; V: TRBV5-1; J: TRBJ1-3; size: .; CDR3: CASSLVSGSSGNTIYF; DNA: TGCGCCAGCAGCTTGGTTAGTGGAAGCTCTGGAAACACCATATATTTT
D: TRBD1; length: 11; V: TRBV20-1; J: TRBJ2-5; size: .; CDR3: CSARGQETQYF; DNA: TGCAGTGCTCGGGGACAGGAGACCCAGTACTTC